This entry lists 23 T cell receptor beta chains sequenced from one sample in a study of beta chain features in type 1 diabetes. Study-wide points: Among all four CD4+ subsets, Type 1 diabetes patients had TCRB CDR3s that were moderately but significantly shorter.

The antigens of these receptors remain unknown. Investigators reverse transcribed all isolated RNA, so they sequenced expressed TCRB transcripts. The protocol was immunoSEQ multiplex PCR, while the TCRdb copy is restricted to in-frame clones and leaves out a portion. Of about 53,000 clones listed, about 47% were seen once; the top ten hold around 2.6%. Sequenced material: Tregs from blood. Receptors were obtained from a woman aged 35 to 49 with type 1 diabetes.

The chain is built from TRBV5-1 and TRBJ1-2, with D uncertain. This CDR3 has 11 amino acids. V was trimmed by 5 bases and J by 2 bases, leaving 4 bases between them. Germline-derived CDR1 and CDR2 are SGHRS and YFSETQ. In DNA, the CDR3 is TGCGCCAGCAGACTGAACTATGGCTACACCTTC. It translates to CASRLNYGYTF.

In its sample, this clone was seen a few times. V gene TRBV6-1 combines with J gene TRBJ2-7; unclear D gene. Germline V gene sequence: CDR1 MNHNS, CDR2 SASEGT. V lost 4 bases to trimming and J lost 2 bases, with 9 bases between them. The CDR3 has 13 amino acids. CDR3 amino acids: CASSAELPYEQYF. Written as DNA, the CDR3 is TGTGCCAGCAGTGCGGAGCTCCCCTACGAGCAGTACTTC.

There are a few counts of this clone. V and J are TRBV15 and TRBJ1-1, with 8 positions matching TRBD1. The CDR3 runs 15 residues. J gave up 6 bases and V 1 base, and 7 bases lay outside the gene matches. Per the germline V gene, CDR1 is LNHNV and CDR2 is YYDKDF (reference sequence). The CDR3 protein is CATSRGTGLIAEAFF. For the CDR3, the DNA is TGTGCCACCAGCAGAGGGACAGGGCTGATCGCTGAAGCTTTCTTT.

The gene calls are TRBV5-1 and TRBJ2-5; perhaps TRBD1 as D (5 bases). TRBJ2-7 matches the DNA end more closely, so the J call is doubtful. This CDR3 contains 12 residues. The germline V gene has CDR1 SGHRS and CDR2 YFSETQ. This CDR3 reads CASSYQGYEQYF. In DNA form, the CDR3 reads TGCGCCAGCAGCTACCAGGGCTACGAGCAGTACTTC.

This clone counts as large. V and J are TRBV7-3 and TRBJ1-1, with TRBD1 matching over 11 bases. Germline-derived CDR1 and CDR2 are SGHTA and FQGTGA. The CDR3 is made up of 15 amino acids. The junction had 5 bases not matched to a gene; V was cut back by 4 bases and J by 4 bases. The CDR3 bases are TGTGCCAGCAGCTCAACCGGGACAGGGGGCACTGAAGCTTTCTTT. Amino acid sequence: CASSSTGTGGTEAFF.

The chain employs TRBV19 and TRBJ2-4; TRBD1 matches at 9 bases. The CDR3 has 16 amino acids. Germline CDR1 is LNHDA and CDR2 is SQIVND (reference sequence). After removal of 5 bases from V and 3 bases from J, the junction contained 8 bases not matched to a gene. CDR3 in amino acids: CASSFWTGAGKNIQYF. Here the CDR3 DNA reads TGTGCCAGTAGTTTTTGGACAGGGGCGGGCAAAAACATTCAGTACTTC.

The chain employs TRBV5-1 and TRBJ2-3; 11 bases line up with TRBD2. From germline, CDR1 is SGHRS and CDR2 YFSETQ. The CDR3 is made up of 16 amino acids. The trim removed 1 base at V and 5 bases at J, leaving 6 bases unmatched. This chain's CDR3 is CASSLRTSGGRDTQYF. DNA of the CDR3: TGCGCCAGCAGCTTGAGAACTAGCGGGGGAAGAGATACGCAGTATTTT. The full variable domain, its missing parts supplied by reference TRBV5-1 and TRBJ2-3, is KAGVTQTPRYLIKTRGQQVTLSCSPISGHRSVSWYQQTPGQGLQFLFEYFSETQRNKGNFPGRFSGRQFSNSRSEMNVSTLELGDSALYLCASSLRTSGGRDTQYFGPGTRLTVL.

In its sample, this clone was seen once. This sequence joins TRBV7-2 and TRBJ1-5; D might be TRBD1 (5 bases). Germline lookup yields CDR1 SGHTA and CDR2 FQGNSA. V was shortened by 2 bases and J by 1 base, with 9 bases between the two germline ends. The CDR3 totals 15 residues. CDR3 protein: CASSLWQGSNQPQHF. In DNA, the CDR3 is TGTGCCAGCAGCTTATGGCAGGGAAGCAATCAGCCCCAGCATTTT.

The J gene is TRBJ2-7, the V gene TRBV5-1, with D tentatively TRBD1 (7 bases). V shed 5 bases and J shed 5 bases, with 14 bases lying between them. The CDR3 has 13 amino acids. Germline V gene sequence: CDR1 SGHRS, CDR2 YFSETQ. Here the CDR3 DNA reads TGCGCCAGCAGGATGACAGGGACTGACGAGCAGTACTTC. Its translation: CASRMTGTDEQYF. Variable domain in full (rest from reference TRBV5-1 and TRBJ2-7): KAGVTQTPRYLIKTRGQQVTLSCSPISGHRSVSWYQQTPGQGLQFLFEYFSETQRNKGNFPGRFSGRQFSNSRSEMNVSTLELGDSALYLCASRMTGTDEQYFGPGTRLTVT.

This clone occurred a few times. The CDR3, as DNA: TGTGCCAGCAGTTCCGACAGGGGGGGCTATGAGCAGTTCTTC. It encodes CASSSDRGGYEQFF. This rearrangement joins TRBV28 to TRBJ2-1; 9 bases map to TRBD1. The CDR3 contains 14 residues. V dropped 4 bases and J dropped 8; count of bases not matched to a gene: 6. CDR1 MDHEN and CDR2 SYDVKM come from the germline V gene. The full variable domain, with the rest looked up from reference TRBV28 and TRBJ2-1, is DVKVTQSSRYLVKRTGEKVFLECVQDMDHENMFWYRQDPGLGLRLIYFSYDVKMKEKGDIPEGYSVSREKKERFSLILESASTNQTSMYLCASSSDRGGYEQFFGPGTRLTVL.

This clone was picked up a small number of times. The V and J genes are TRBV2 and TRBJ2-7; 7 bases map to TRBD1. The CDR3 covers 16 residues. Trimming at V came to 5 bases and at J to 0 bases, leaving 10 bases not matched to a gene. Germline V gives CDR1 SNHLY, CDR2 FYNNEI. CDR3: CASSTLFDRASYEQYF. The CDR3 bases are TGTGCCAGCAGTACCTTATTTGACAGGGCCTCCTACGAGCAGTACTTC.

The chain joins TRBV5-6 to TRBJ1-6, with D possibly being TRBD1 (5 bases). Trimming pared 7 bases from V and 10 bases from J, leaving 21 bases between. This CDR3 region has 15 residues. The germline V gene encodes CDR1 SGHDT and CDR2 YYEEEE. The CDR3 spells CASWGVLRFGSPLHF. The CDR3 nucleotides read TGTGCCAGCTGGGGGGTTCTTCGCTTCGGGTCACCCCTCCACTTT.

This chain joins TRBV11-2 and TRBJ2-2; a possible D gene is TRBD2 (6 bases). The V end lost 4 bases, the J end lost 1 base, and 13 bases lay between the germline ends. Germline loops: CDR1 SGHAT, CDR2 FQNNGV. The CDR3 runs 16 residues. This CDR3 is CASSSGSGGNTGELFF. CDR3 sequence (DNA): TGTGCCAGCAGCTCCGGTTCCGGGGGGAACACCGGGGAGCTGTTTTTT.

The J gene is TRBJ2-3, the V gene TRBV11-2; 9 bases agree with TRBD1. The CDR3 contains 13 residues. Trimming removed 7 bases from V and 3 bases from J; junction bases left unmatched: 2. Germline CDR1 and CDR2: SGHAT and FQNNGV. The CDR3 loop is CASNRGRTDTQYF. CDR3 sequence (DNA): TGTGCCAGCAACAGGGGGCGGACAGATACGCAGTATTTT. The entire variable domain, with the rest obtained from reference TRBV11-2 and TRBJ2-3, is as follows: EAGVAQSPRYKIIEKRQSVAFWCNPISGHATLYWYQQILGQGPKLLIQFQNNGVVDDSQLPKDRFSAERLKGVDSTLKIQPAKLEDSAVYLCASNRGRTDTQYFGPGTRLTVL.

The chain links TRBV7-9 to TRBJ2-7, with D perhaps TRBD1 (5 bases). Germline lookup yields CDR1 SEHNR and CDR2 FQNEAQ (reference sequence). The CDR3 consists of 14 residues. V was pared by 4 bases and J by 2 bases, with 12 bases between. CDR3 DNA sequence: TGTGCCAGCAGCTACGAGGTAGGGGCCTACGAGCAGTACTTC. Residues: CASSYEVGAYEQYF.

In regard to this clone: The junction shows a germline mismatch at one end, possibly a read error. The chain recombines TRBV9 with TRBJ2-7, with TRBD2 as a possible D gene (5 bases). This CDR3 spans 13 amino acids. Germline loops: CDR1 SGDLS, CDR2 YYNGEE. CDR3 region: CASGVSTSGEQYF. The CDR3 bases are TGTGCCAGCGGCGTAAGTACCTCGGGAGAGCAGTACTTC.

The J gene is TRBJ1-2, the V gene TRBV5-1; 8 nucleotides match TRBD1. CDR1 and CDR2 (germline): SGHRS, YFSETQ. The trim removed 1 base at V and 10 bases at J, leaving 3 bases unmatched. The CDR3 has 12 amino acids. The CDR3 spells CASSLRTGIYTF. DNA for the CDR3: TGCGCCAGCAGCTTGAGGACAGGGATCTACACCTTC.

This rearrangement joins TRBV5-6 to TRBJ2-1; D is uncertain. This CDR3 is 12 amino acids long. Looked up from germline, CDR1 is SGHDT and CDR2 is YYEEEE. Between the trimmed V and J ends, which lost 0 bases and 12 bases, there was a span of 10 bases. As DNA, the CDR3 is TGTGCCAGCAGCTTGGGTGGAGAGGTGCAGTTCTTC. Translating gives CASSLGGEVQFF.

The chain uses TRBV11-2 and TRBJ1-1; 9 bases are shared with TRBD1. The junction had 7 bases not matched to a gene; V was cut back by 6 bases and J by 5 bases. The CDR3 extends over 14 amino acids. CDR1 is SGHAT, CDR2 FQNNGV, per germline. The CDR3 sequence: CASSPATGGTEAFF. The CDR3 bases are TGTGCCAGCAGTCCGGCGACAGGGGGGACTGAAGCTTTCTTT.

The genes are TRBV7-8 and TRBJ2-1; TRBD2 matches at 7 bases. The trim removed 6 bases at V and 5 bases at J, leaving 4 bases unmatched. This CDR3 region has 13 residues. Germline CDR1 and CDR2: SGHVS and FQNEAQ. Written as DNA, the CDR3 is TGTGCCAGCAGTCGGGGGGACGACAATGAGCAGTTCTTC. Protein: CASSRGDDNEQFF.

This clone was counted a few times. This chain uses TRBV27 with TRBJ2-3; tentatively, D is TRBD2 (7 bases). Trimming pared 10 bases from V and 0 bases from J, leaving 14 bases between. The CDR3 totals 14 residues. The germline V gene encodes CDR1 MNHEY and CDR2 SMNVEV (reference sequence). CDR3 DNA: TGTGCCACCGGGGGGCCCACCAGCACAGATACGCAGTATTTT. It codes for CATGGPTSTDTQYF.

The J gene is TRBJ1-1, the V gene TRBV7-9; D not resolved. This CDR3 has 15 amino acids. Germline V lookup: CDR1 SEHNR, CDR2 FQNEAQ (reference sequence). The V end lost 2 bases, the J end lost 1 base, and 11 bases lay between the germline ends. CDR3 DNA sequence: TGTGCCAGCAGCTTAAGTAGTTACGGGAACACTGAAGCTTTCTTT. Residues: CASSLSSYGNTEAFF. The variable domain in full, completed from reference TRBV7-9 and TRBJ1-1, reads DTGVSQNPRHKITKRGQNVTFRCDPISEHNRLYWYRQTLGQGPEFLTYFQNEAQLEKSRLLSDRFSAERPKGSFSTLEIQRTEQGDSAMYLCASSLSSYGNTEAFFGQGTRLTVV.

The CDR3 loop reads CASSDRRNQPQHF. The CDR3 nucleotides are TGTGCCAGTTCCGACAGAAGAAATCAGCCCCAGCATTTT. The chain is built from TRBV19 and TRBJ1-5, with D tentatively TRBD1 (5 bases). The V end lost 8 bases, the J end lost 4 bases, and 12 bases lay between the germline ends. This CDR3 comprises 13 residues. Germline CDR1 is LNHDA and CDR2 is SQIVND (reference sequence).